This T cell receptor beta chain was sequenced for a study of post-analysis software for immune sequencing data (dated by TCRdb to between 2014 and 2017). For the study in its entirety: The recorded disease courses included relapsing-remitting, secondary progressive and progressive-relapsing multiple sclerosis, and some patients had no subtype annotation. A subset of samples was prepared in parallel using single-end sample barcoding, then pooled and co-amplified after Illumina adapter ligation. The patient repertoires were compared against approximately eleven previously published healthy control repertoires obtained from donors aged 6 to 25 years. Study-wide conclusions, independent of this receptor: Compared with controls, multiple sclerosis patients had significantly lower normalized Chao1 diversity, a finding suggesting substantial peripheral T-cell clonal expansion. Patients showed significantly higher frequencies than controls for 4 or 5 TRBV segments, among them TRBV5-6, TRBV5-1 and TRBV20-1. The control group was slightly older than the multiple sclerosis patient group. Direct clustering with F measure showed strong co-clustering of samples prepared in the same batch, prompting a batch-effect correction.

A remark on this clonotype: Its antigen specificity is not known. It has no much larger one-base neighbor in the sample; base qualities were not kept.

Trimming at the junction amounts to 3 bases on V and 6 bases on J, and the germline ends lie 8 bases apart. Reading the germline V gene (reference sequence) gives CDR1 WNHNN and CDR2 SYGVQD. The CDR3 holds 13 amino acids from the cysteine to the phenylalanine. Of the read, only the CDR3 DNA is kept; its 39 bases are in frame from base 1. Library creation used PCR. The listed sequencing device is Illumina HiSeq 2500. Unique molecular identifiers were incorporated into TCR beta cDNA libraries to reduce PCR and sequencing biases. About 500,000 cDNA molecules were obtained for every 1 to 10 million input T cells, so each molecule roughly corresponded to one T cell. The patient libraries were prepared and sequenced with the same protocol used for the earlier healthy control dataset. Within a given batch, samples were prepared together, multiplexed and sequenced on the same HiSeq lane. Regarding the original processing steps: MIGEC was used to process the raw barcoded reads, and molecular identifier groups with only a single read were discarded before consensus assembly and CDR3 extraction. VDJtools was used for post-analysis of the clonotype tables, and diversity was normalized by down-sampling every dataset to the size of the smallest sample. Repertoire overlap clustering matched CDR3 amino acid but not nucleotide sequences to correct batch-related cross-sample contamination. TCRdb applied fastp at Q25 and MiXCR to the public reads, then kept only in-frame beta chains. Identical CDR3 protein sequences are pooled into one entry, listed with their most common genes and DNA. The V and J calls here are based on TCRdb, not the publication. This sample lists fewer than 900,000 distinct CDR3 sequences; more than 45% were detected once. The top ten hold just under 5% of the sample.

To demonstrate the VDJtools post-analysis software, the study profiled TCR beta repertoires from the peripheral blood of about 13 young patients with multiple sclerosis. Multiple sclerosis patients were children and adolescents aged roughly 6 to 17 years. The sample consisted of blood. This TCR was sampled from a girl aged 10-17 years with multiple sclerosis. The chain is made from TRBV10-1 and TRBJ2-2, with no confident D gene call. The encoded CDR3 is CASSDGHPGELFF. Here is the DNA: TGCGCCAGCAGTGACGGCCACCCCGGGGAGCTGTTTTTT.